This entry lists 10 T cell receptor beta chains sequenced from one sample in a study of blood T cell repertoires in COVID-19 (TCRdb year 2020). Library preparation used the immunoSEQ multiplex PCR assay. TCRdb re-hosts the immuneACCESS table, in-frame sequences only. Its copies lack some clones; in the studies checked, an unresolved V gene accounts for under half of them, and the cause for the rest is not known. The sample table holds some 390,000 clones, of which around 87% were seen once. Around 3% of the sample lies in the top ten. The specimen sequenced was peripheral blood. The receptors originated from a human donor in a cohort sampled during active COVID-19.

V and J are TRBV15 and TRBJ2-5, with D maybe TRBD2 (7 bases). The CDR3 is made up of 15 amino acids. Trimming took 2 bases from V and 5 from J, leaving 15 bases between them. The V gene's germline CDR1 is LNHNV and CDR2 YYDKDF (reference sequence). The CDR3 DNA is TGTGCCACCAGCAGAAGGGGGGGGGCCGTTGAGACCCAGTACTTC. Its protein is CATSRRGGAVETQYF.

V gene TRBV9 combines with J gene TRBJ1-1, with D possibly being TRBD1 (5 bases). The germline V gene encodes CDR1 SGDLS and CDR2 YYNGEE. The CDR3 consists of 15 residues. With 3 bases removed from V and 5 bases from J, the gap between germline ends came to 17 bases. The CDR3 region has the DNA TGTGCCAGCAGCGATGGGATCACCGGGGGTACTGAAGCTTTCTTT. Its translation is CASSDGITGGTEAFF. Drawing the rest from reference TRBV9 and TRBJ1-1, the complete variable domain is DSGVTQTPKHLITATGQRVTLRCSPRSGDLSVYWYQQSLDQGLQFLIQYYNGEERAKGNILERFSAQQFPDLHSELNLSSLELGDSALYFCASSDGITGGTEAFFGQGTRLTVV.

This clone was counted once. The chain recombines TRBV7-9 with TRBJ2-1, with 10 bases fitting TRBD1. V gave up 5 bases and J gave up 5 bases; unmatched junction bases: 6. The CDR3 covers 15 residues. Germline loops: CDR1 SEHNR, CDR2 FQNEAQ (reference sequence). CDR3 amino acids: CASSLDRGRHNEQFF. CDR3 DNA: TGTGCCAGCAGCCTCGACAGGGGGCGTCACAATGAGCAGTTCTTC.

This chain connects TRBV11-2 to TRBJ2-7; the D gene is possibly TRBD2 (5 bases). This CDR3 has 15 residues. In germline, CDR1 is SGHAT, CDR2 FQNNGV. Trimming cost V 4 bases and J 0 bases, with 13 bases left between them. The CDR3 nucleotides read TGTGCCAGCAGCTCGGGGTTTGGCTCCTCCTACGAGCAGTACTTC. Protein sequence: CASSSGFGSSYEQYF.

CDR3 in amino acids: CASSQDRLNTEAFF. CDR3 DNA: TGCGCCAGCAGCCAAGACAGGCTGAACACTGAAGCTTTCTTT. The V call is TRBV4-1, the J call TRBJ1-1; the D is unclear. V was shortened by 0 bases and J by 0 bases, with 5 bases between the two germline ends. Germline CDR1 and CDR2: MGHRA and YSYEKL. The CDR3 runs to 14 residues.

This clone was detected once. The rearrangement uses TRBV18 and TRBJ2-1; 10 bases align to TRBD2. The germline V gene encodes CDR1 KGHSH and CDR2 LQKENI. This CDR3 contains 15 residues. The trim removed 3 bases at V and 4 bases at J, leaving 3 bases unmatched. CDR3 sequence: CASSPGLAAYNEQFF. CDR3 nucleotides: TGTGCCAGCTCACCCGGACTAGCGGCATACAATGAGCAGTTCTTC.

This chain joins TRBV11-2 and TRBJ1-4; D not certain. Germline V gene data show CDR1 as SGHAT and CDR2 as FQNNGV. Trimming shortened V by 10 bases and J by 4 bases, and 13 bases separated the two germline ends. The CDR3 loop spans 13 amino acids. CDR3 amino acids: CATTRWINEKLFF. For the CDR3, the DNA is TGTGCCACCACCAGGTGGATTAATGAAAAACTGTTTTTT.

This chain links TRBV7-9 with TRBJ1-1, with a weak D call TRBD1 (5 bases). V gave up 5 bases and J gave up 1 base, with 5 bases separating them. In germline, CDR1 is SEHNR, CDR2 FQNEAQ (reference sequence). CDR3 size: 12 residues. The CDR3 protein is CASSQGNTEAFF. Here the CDR3 DNA reads TGTGCCAGCAGCCAGGGGAACACTGAAGCTTTCTTT. The entire variable domain, with the rest obtained from reference TRBV7-9 and TRBJ1-1, is as follows: DTGVSQNPRHKITKRGQNVTFRCDPISEHNRLYWYRQTLGQGPEFLTYFQNEAQLEKSRLLSDRFSAERPKGSFSTLEIQRTEQGDSAMYLCASSQGNTEAFFGQGTRLTVV.

This chain uses TRBV6-5 with TRBJ2-3, with a possible D match to TRBD2 (6 bases). The length of the CDR3 is 16 residues. Germline V gene data show CDR1 as MNHEY and CDR2 as SVGAGI. V shed 0 bases and J shed 9 bases, with 19 bases lying between them. The CDR3: CASSYSPGQAEGTQYF. The CDR3 DNA reads TGTGCCAGCAGTTACTCCCCGGGCCAGGCGGAGGGGACGCAGTATTTT.

V gene TRBV30 combines with J gene TRBJ2-1; 8 positions agree with TRBD1. V trimming: 1 base; J trimming: 6 bases; junction bases outside the gene matches: 2. Germline V gene sequence: CDR1 GTSNPN, CDR2 SVGIG (reference sequence). CDR3 length: 13 amino acids. Written as DNA, the CDR3 is TGTGCCTGGAGTGGGGACAGGCGCAATGAGCAGTTCTTC. Its protein product is CAWSGDRRNEQFF.